The rows below give T cell receptor beta chains drawn from one sample of a study of spatial heterogeneity in lung cancer. MiXCR, applied by TCRdb to the 5' RACE reads, yields one record per CDR3 protein. Here the sample spans tens of thousands of distinct CDR3 sequences, about 10% being singletons. The sequenced sample was PBMCs, obtained at follow-up. The receptors here all came from a female donor with early-stage non-small cell lung cancer. Both conserved end residues are part of each CDR3. A D gene is named only where the DNA matches it firmly. Not all rows give a size; the values are once, few, many and, for expanded clones, a class.

TRBD2	many	TRBV7-2	16	TRBJ2-2	TGTGCCAGCAGCAGCACTAGCGGGGCGAACACCGGGGAGCTGTTTTTT	CASSSTSGANTGELFF
.	.	TRBV24-1	13	TRBJ2-1	TGTGCCACCAGTGAGACAGCCTACAATGAGCAGTTCTTC	CATSETAYNEQFF
.	many	TRBV21-1	13	TRBJ2-7	TGTGCCAGCAGTCAAAGGTCGGACTACGAGCAGTACTTC	CASSQRSDYEQYF
.	many	TRBV12-3/TRBV12-4	13	TRBJ2-5	TGTGCCAGCAGTTCTGAAGGGCCAGAGACCCAGTACTTC	CASSSEGPETQYF
.	few	TRBV12-3/TRBV12-4	13	TRBJ2-1	TGTGCCAGCAGTCAACGGCGGACCTATGAGCAGTTCTTC	CASSQRRTYEQFF
TRBD1	few	TRBV25-1	14	TRBJ2-7	TGTGCCAGCACCCATTCCGGGACAGGGGGCGAGCAGTACTTC	CASTHSGTGGEQYF
.	.	TRBV11-1	13	TRBJ1-1	TGTGCCAGCAGCTTAGGACGGTACACTGAAGCTTTCTTT	CASSLGRYTEAFF
TRBD1	few	TRBV19	17	TRBJ1-2	TGTGCCAGTAGTATGGGGACAGGGCAAGGCCTCCTCTATGGCTACACCTTC	CASSMGTGQGLLYGYTF
.	.	TRBV7-2	13	TRBJ1-2	TGTGCCAGCAGTCCCTGGGGGCCCTATGGCTACACCTTC	CASSPWGPYGYTF
TRBD1	.	TRBV5-1	15	TRBJ1-5	TGCGCCAGCAGCCCGGAGGGACAGGGGAATCAGCCCCAGCATTTT	CASSPEGQGNQPQHF
TRBD2	.	TRBV28	13	TRBJ2-5	TGTGCCAGCAGTTACGGGGGGGTGGAGACCCAGTACTTC	CASSYGGVETQYF
.	many	TRBV29-1	13	TRBJ1-1	TGCAGCGTCCGGACAGACATGAACACTGAAGCTTTCTTT	CSVRTDMNTEAFF
.	.	TRBV28	15	TRBJ2-7	TGTGCCAGCAGTTTAAAGGCAGGTCTTTCCTACGAGCAGTACTTC	CASSLKAGLSYEQYF
.	many	TRBV7-6	15	TRBJ2-7	TGTGCCAGCAGCTCCCGGGACGGGAGCTCCTACGAGCAGTACTTC	CASSSRDGSSYEQYF
.	few	TRBV7-8	12	TRBJ2-2	TGTGCCAGCAGTCCCGGGCCCGGGGAGCTGTTTTTT	CASSPGPGELFF
TRBD2	.	TRBV29-1	15	TRBJ2-1	TGCAGCGTTGTCACCTCCGCGACTAGCGGGGGGGAGCAGTTCTTC	CSVVTSATSGGEQFF
.	many	TRBV5-5	12	TRBJ1-2	TGTGCCAGCAGCTTGGACTTTCCTGACTACACCTTC	CASSLDFPDYTF
.	.	TRBV7-8	16	TRBJ2-7	TGTGCCAGCAGTTCATCGCGGGGGCGAAGCTCCTACGAGCAGTACTTC	CASSSSRGRSSYEQYF
.	few	TRBV29-1	14	TRBJ1-1	TGCAGCGTGGGAGGACAGTCAGGGAACACTGAAGCTTTCTTT	CSVGGQSGNTEAFF
TRBD1	many	TRBV27	14	TRBJ1-2	TGTGCCAGCAGTCCTAAGACAGGGAACTATGGCTACACCTTC	CASSPKTGNYGYTF
.	few	TRBV7-2	15	TRBJ1-4	TGTGCCAGCAGCGATACAGGGAATCTTAATGAAAAACTGTTTTTT	CASSDTGNLNEKLFF
.	few	TRBV11-1	15	TRBJ2-7	TGTGCCAGCAGGGCCGGGACGGCGAACTCCTACGAGCAGTACTTC	CASRAGTANSYEQYF